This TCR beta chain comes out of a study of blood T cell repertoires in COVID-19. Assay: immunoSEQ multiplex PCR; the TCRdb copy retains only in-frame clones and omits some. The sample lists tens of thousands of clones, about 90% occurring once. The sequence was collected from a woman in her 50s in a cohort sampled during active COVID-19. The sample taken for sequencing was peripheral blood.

CDR3 sequence reads: CASSPRSNEQYF. The CDR3, as DNA: TGTGCCAGCAGCCCCCGGTCCAACGAGCAGTACTTC. This sequence joins TRBV6-5 and TRBJ2-7, with unresolved D. Germline CDR1 is MNHEY and CDR2 is SVGAGI. Trimming took off 6 bases at V and 5 bases at J, with 11 bases between the two ends. The CDR3 is made up of 12 amino acids.